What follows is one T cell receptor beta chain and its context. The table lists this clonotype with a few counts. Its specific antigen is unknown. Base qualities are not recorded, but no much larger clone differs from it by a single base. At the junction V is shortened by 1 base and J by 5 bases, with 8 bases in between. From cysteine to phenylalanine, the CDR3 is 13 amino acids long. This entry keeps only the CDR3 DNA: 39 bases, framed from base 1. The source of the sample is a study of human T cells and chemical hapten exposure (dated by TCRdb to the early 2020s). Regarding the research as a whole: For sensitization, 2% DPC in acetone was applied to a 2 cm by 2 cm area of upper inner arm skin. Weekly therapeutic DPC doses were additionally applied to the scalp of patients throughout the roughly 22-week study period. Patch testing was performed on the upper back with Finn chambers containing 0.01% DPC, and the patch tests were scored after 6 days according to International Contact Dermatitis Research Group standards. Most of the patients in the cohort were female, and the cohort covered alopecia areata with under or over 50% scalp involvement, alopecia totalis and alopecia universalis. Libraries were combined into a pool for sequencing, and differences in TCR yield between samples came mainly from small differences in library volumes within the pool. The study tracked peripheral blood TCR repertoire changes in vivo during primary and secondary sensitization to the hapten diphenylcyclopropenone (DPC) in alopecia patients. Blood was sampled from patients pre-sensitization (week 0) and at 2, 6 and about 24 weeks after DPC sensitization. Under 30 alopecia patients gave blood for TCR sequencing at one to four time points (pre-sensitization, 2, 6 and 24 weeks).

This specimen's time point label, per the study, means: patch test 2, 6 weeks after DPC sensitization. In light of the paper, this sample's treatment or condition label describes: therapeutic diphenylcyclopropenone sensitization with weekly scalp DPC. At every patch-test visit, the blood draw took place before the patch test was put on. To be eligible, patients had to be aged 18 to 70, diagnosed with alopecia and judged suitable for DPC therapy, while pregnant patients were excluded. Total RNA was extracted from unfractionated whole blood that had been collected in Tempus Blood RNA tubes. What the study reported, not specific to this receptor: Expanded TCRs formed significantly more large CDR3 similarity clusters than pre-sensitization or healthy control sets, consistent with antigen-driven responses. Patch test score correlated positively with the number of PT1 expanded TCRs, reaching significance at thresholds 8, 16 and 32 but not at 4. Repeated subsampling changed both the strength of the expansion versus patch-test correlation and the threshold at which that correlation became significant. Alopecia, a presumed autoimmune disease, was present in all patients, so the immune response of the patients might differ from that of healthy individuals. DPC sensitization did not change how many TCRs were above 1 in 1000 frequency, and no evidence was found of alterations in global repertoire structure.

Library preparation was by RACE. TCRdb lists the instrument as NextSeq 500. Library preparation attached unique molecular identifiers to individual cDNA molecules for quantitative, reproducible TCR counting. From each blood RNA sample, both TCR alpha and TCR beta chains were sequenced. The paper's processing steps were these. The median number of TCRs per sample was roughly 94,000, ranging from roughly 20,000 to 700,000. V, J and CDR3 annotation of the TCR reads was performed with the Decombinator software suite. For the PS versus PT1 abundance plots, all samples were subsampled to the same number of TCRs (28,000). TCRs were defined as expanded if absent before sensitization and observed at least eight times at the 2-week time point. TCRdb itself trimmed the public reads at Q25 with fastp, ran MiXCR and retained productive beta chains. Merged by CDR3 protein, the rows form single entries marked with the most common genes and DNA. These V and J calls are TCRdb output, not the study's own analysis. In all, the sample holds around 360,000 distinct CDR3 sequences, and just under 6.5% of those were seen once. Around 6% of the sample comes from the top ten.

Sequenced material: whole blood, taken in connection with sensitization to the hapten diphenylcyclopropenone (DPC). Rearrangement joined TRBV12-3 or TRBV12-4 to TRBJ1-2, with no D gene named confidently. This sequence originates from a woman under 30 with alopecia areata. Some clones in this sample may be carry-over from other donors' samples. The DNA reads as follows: TGTGCCAGCAGTTTAGGAATCTTTTATGGCTACACCTTC. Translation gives CASSLGIFYGYTF.